The next 29 T cell receptor beta chains were all read from a single sample in a study of blood T cell repertoires in COVID-19. Sequenced by immunoSEQ multiplex PCR; TCRdb stores in-frame clones only, minus some. The sample lists approximately 160,000 clones; 84% were seen once. Material for sequencing was peripheral blood. These receptors all come from a man younger than 30 with active or convalescent COVID-19.

The chain couples TRBV28 to TRBJ1-2, with D perhaps matching TRBD1 (6 bases). V shed 6 bases and J shed 4 bases, with 18 bases lying between them. The CDR3 spans 15 residues. Germline CDR1 MDHEN, CDR2 SYDVKM. CDR3 amino acids: CASSPPGGLSYGYTF. CDR3 in DNA: TGTGCCAGCAGCCCCCCCGGGGGGCTTAGCTATGGCTACACCTTC.

This clone appeared once. The V and J genes are TRBV7-9 and TRBJ2-3; D remains unclear. This CDR3 comprises 13 residues. Germline V gene lookup returns CDR1 SEHNR and CDR2 FQNEAQ (reference sequence). CDR3 sequence: CGYSSTSQDTQYF. CDR3 DNA: TGTGGCTACAGCTCCACATCTCAAGATACGCAGTATTTT.

The chain employs TRBV14 and TRBJ1-1, with D unresolved. CDR1 and CDR2 from the germline V gene are SGHDN and FVKESK. CDR3 length: 11 residues. Trimming took off 6 bases at V and 8 bases at J, with 10 bases between the two ends. The CDR3 sequence is CASSGGREAFF. CDR3 coding DNA: TGTGCCAGCAGTGGCGGCCGAGAAGCTTTCTTT. Together with reference TRBV14 and TRBJ1-1, the CDR3 gives the full variable domain: EAGVTQFPSHSVIEKGQTVTLRCDPISGHDNLYWYRRVMGKEIKFLLHFVKESKQDESGMPNNRFLAERTGGTYSTLKVQPAELEDSGVYFCASSGGREAFFGQGTRLTVV.

This clone was detected once. The chain employs TRBV10-3 and TRBJ1-2; D may be TRBD1 (5 bases). Trimming shortened V by 0 bases and J by 4 bases, and 15 bases separated the two germline ends. The CDR3 runs 16 residues. Germline loops: CDR1 ENHRY, CDR2 SYGVKD. The DNA for the CDR3 is TGTGCCATCAGTGAGTCGACAGTGGGGTATCCCTATGGCTACACCTTC. Translating gives CAISESTVGYPYGYTF.

The rearrangement joins TRBV11-2 to TRBJ1-4; TRBD1 is a possible D gene (6 bases). V gave up 5 bases and J gave up 8 bases, with 18 bases separating them. The germline gives CDR1 SGHAT, CDR2 FQNNGV. This CDR3 is built from 15 residues. The CDR3, as DNA: TGTGCCAGCAGCCCTAACCTTGGGGGCGCGGAAAAACTGTTTTTT. Encoded protein: CASSPNLGGAEKLFF. Complete variable domain (other parts from reference TRBV11-2 and TRBJ1-4): EAGVAQSPRYKIIEKRQSVAFWCNPISGHATLYWYQQILGQGPKLLIQFQNNGVVDDSQLPKDRFSAERLKGVDSTLKIQPAKLEDSAVYLCASSPNLGGAEKLFFGSGTQLSVL.

The V and J genes are TRBV7-8 and TRBJ2-7; 11 nucleotides line up with TRBD1. Germline lookup yields CDR1 SGHVS and CDR2 FQNEAQ. Unmatched junction bases numbered 7, after V lost 2 bases and J lost 7 bases. The CDR3 has 15 residues. Written as DNA, the CDR3 is TGTGCCAGCAGCTTATCCGGACAGGGGGCAAGGGAGCAGTACTTC. It encodes CASSLSGQGAREQYF.

This sequence joins TRBV7-9 and TRBJ2-7; D is unresolved. Trimming took off 1 base at V and 4 bases at J, with 11 bases between the two ends. The V gene's germline CDR1 is SEHNR and CDR2 FQNEAQ (reference sequence). The CDR3 has 14 amino acids. CDR3 DNA sequence: TGTGCCAGCAGCTTAGTCCCAGACATGTACGAGCAGTACTTC. Protein sequence: CASSLVPDMYEQYF.

The table lists this clone with a count of one. This chain connects TRBV6-5 to TRBJ1-4; D gene unclear. The CDR3 is made up of 15 amino acids. The germline V gene has CDR1 MNHEY and CDR2 SVGAGI. Trimming pared 7 bases from V and 0 bases from J, leaving 12 bases between. The CDR3, as DNA: TGTGCCAGCACCCAGTGGCCCGCAACTAATGAAAAACTGTTTTTT. This codes for CASTQWPATNEKLFF.

The V gene is TRBV7-3, the J gene TRBJ2-1, with 12 bases that match TRBD2. After removal of 5 bases from V and 8 bases from J, the junction contained 7 bases not matched to a gene. There are 15 residues in the CDR3. CDR1 and CDR2 (germline): SGHTA, FQGTGA. The CDR3: CASSLGLAGTDEQFF. CDR3 in DNA: TGTGCCAGCAGCCTTGGACTAGCGGGAACGGATGAGCAGTTCTTC.

This clone was found once. The rearrangement uses TRBV6-5 and TRBJ1-2; the D gene is possibly TRBD1 (6 bases). The germline V gene encodes CDR1 MNHEY and CDR2 SVGAGI. The V end lost 4 bases, the J end lost 6 bases, and 21 bases lay between the germline ends. CDR3 size: 16 residues. The CDR3 bases are TGTGCCAGCAGTTCAAATATCCCCACAGGGACCCATGGCTACACCTTC. Protein product: CASSSNIPTGTHGYTF.

The CDR3: CASSESGPHTGELFF. As DNA, the CDR3 is TGTGCCAGCAGTGAAAGTGGGCCCCACACCGGGGAGCTGTTTTTT. The rearrangement uses TRBV2 and TRBJ2-2; no definite D call. CDR3 length equals 15 residues. CDR1 is SNHLY and CDR2 is FYNNEI in the germline V gene. Between the trimmed V and J ends, which lost 2 bases and 3 bases, there was a span of 10 bases.

The chain uses TRBV18 and TRBJ1-2; D not certain. This CDR3 spans 14 amino acids. The germline V gene has CDR1 KGHSH and CDR2 LQKENI. V was clipped by 3 bases and J by 2 bases, with 10 bases between them. CDR3 DNA sequence: TGTGCCAGCTCACCTTCTGACACGAACTATGGCTACACCTTC. This encodes CASSPSDTNYGYTF.

The chain has TRBV3-1 (or the pseudogene TRBV3-2) and TRBJ1-1, with 7 bases identical to TRBD1. Trimming at V came to 4 bases and at J to 0 bases, leaving 5 bases not matched to a gene. Germline V gives CDR1 LGHDT, CDR2 YNNKEL (reference sequence). The CDR3 runs 15 residues. CDR3 sequence: CASSRTTGMNTEAFF. The CDR3 coding sequence is TGTGCCAGCAGCCGTACGACAGGGATGAACACTGAAGCTTTCTTT.

This rearrangement joins TRBV7-2 to TRBJ2-4; the D is unclear. Germline assignment: CDR1 SGHTA and CDR2 FQGNSA. The CDR3 has 17 amino acids. Trimming took 0 bases from V and 0 from J, leaving 12 bases between them. CDR3 sequence reads: CASSLAAVNLAKNIQYF. The CDR3 nucleotides read TGTGCCAGCAGCTTAGCGGCGGTGAATTTAGCCAAAAACATTCAGTACTTC. Using reference TRBV7-2 and TRBJ2-4 for the parts outside the CDR3, the full variable domain is GAGVSQSPSNKVTEKGKDVELRCDPISGHTALYWYRQSLGQGLEFLIYFQGNSAPDKSGLPSDRFSAERTGGSVSTLTIQRTQQEDSAVYLCASSLAAVNLAKNIQYFGAGTRLSVL.

The gene calls are TRBV25-1 and TRBJ1-3; 7 bases are shared with TRBD1. With V trimmed by 3 bases and J by 8 bases, 10 bases remained unmatched. This CDR3 contains 15 residues. Germline V gives CDR1 MGHDK, CDR2 SYGVNS. The DNA of the CDR3 is TGTGCCAGCAGTGAGACAGGGTCGAATTGGGACACCATATATTTT. Amino acid sequence: CASSETGSNWDTIYF.

The genes are TRBV4-1 and TRBJ1-2, with TRBD1 matching over 8 bases. Germline-derived CDR1 and CDR2 are MGHRA and YSYEKL. There are 13 residues in the CDR3. Unmatched junction bases numbered 8, after V lost 7 bases and J lost 7 bases. CDR3 sequence (DNA): TGCGCCAGCAACCCACAGGGGGTAGGTGGCTACACCTTC. It translates to CASNPQGVGGYTF.

This chain uses TRBV15 with TRBJ1-1; no reliable D call. V shed 1 base and J shed 1 base, with 19 bases lying between them. Germline CDR1 reads LNHNV; CDR2 reads YYDKDF (reference sequence). The length of the CDR3 is 18 residues. For the CDR3, the DNA is TGTGCCACCAGCAGAGTCCCCCCCACCAACCAGCGGAACACTGAAGCTTTCTTT. As protein: CATSRVPPTNQRNTEAFF.

The CDR3 region has the DNA TGCGCCAGCAGCCAAAACAGGGGTGGGACTGAAGCTTTCTTT. Protein product: CASSQNRGGTEAFF. This chain uses TRBV4-1 with TRBJ1-1, with TRBD1 identical over 7 bases. The CDR3 is 14 residues long. Looked up from germline, CDR1 is MGHRA and CDR2 is YSYEKL. Trimming took 2 bases from V and 5 from J; bases not matched to a gene: 5.

This clone has just one count. This chain links TRBV18 with TRBJ2-3; 8 nucleotides agree with TRBD2. Trimming cost V 0 bases and J 1 base; bases outside gene matches: 0. Germline loops: CDR1 KGHSH, CDR2 LQKENI. The CDR3 sequence is 15 residues long. The CDR3 nucleotides read TGTGCCAGCTCACCACCTAGCGGGGGCACAGATACGCAGTATTTT. Translated, it gives CASSPPSGGTDTQYF.

This chain uses TRBV9 with TRBJ2-5; possibly TRBD1 for D (5 bases). The CDR3 runs 14 residues. CDR1 is SGDLS, CDR2 YYNGEE, per germline. Trimming removed 3 bases from V and 1 base from J, with 10 bases in between. The CDR3 loop is CASSGGPSQETQYF. CDR3 in DNA: TGTGCCAGCAGCGGGGGCCCATCCCAAGAGACCCAGTACTTC.

V and J are TRBV19 and TRBJ2-5; TRBD2 matches at 7 bases. The CDR3 is 14 amino acids. Germline values: CDR1 LNHDA, CDR2 SQIVND (reference sequence). Unmatched junction bases numbered 11, after V lost 6 bases and J lost 7 bases. Written as DNA, the CDR3 is TGTGCCAGTAGGAACCGGGGGGATCTGGGGACCCAGTACTTC. Translating gives CASRNRGDLGTQYF.

V usage is TRBV9 and J usage is TRBJ2-2; D not resolved. Looked up from germline, CDR1 is SGDLS and CDR2 is YYNGEE. Trimming took 0 bases from V and 2 from J, leaving 8 bases between them. CDR3 length: 15 amino acids. CDR3 protein: CASSVGNFNTGELFF. DNA for the CDR3: TGTGCCAGCAGCGTAGGAAACTTCAACACCGGGGAGCTGTTTTTT. Combining the CDR3 with reference TRBV9 and TRBJ2-2 gives the whole variable domain DSGVTQTPKHLITATGQRVTLRCSPRSGDLSVYWYQQSLDQGLQFLIQYYNGEERAKGNILERFSAQQFPDLHSELNLSSLELGDSALYFCASSVGNFNTGELFFGEGSRLTVL.

The rearrangement links TRBV6-1 to TRBJ1-4; TRBD1 matches at 9 bases. The CDR3 consists of 17 residues. Germline lookup yields CDR1 MNHNS and CDR2 SASEGT. The V gene end was trimmed by 4 bases and the J gene end by 2 bases; junction bases not matched to a gene: 8. CDR3 nucleotides: TGTGCCAGCAGTGGACAGGGAACAGGGGGCACTAATGAAAAACTGTTTTTT. This translates into CASSGQGTGGTNEKLFF.

The gene calls are TRBV19 and TRBJ2-1, with D perhaps TRBD2 (6 bases). Germline-derived CDR1 and CDR2 are LNHDA and SQIVND (reference sequence). Trimming removed 6 bases from V and 5 bases from J, with 17 bases in between. The CDR3 is made up of 15 amino acids. Here the CDR3 reads CASSFGGLFNNEQFF. The CDR3 bases are TGTGCCAGTAGCTTCGGGGGACTGTTCAACAATGAGCAGTTCTTC.

This sequence joins TRBV4-2 and TRBJ2-7, with 9 bases fitting TRBD2. With V trimmed by 0 bases and J by 0 bases, 9 bases remained unmatched. The CDR3 contains 18 residues. Germline V gene data show CDR1 as LGHNA and CDR2 as YNFKEQ. The CDR3 loop is CASSQEPSGASFSYEQYF. CDR3 coding DNA: TGTGCCAGCAGCCAAGAACCTAGCGGGGCCAGCTTCTCCTACGAGCAGTACTTC.

The chain uses TRBV2 and TRBJ1-4; D is unresolved. Looked up from germline, CDR1 is SNHLY and CDR2 is FYNNEI. The V end lost 6 bases, the J end lost 3 bases, and 14 bases lay between the germline ends. CDR3 size: 15 residues. CDR3 bases: TGTGCCAGCAGGTCCCTTGGGCAAGCTAATGAAAAACTGTTTTTT. This sequence encodes CASRSLGQANEKLFF.

The chain couples TRBV7-3 to TRBJ2-1, with TRBD1 identical over 9 bases. The ends lost 5 bases at V and 10 bases at J; junction bases unmatched: 12. Germline V gene lookup returns CDR1 SGHTA and CDR2 FQGTGA. The length of the CDR3 is 15 residues. The CDR3 spells CASSLPGTGTTEQFF. CDR3 nucleotide sequence: TGTGCCAGCAGCCTCCCCGGGACAGGGACAACGGAGCAGTTCTTC.

The chain joins TRBV2 to TRBJ2-7; TRBD2 matches at 14 bases. CDR1 and CDR2 from the germline V gene are SNHLY and FYNNEI. The CDR3 extends over 16 amino acids. J was trimmed by 2 bases and V by 6 bases; bases with no gene match: 6. CDR3 sequence (DNA): TGTGCCAGCAGGTTAGGGGGACTAGCGGGGGCCTACGAGCAGTACTTC. Protein sequence: CASRLGGLAGAYEQYF.

Written as DNA, the CDR3 is TGTGCCAGCAGCCCTAGCGGGTCTAGCACAGATACGCAGTATTTT. It yields the protein CASSPSGSSTDTQYF. This sequence joins TRBV13 and TRBJ2-3; 8 bases fit TRBD2. The length of the CDR3 is 15 residues. Germline V gene lookup returns CDR1 PRHDT and CDR2 FYEKMQ (reference sequence). J gave up 0 bases and V 5 bases, and 4 bases lay outside the gene matches.